The text below deals with one T cell receptor (beta chain). This record comes from a study of blood T cell repertoires in COVID-19. Study in general: Sample material is recorded as cDNA or gDNA derived from T cells, B-cell-depleted T cells, or PBMCs.

CDR3 length: 15 residues. Deletions cut 0 bases from V and 9 bases from J, with 13 bases between. Looked up from germline, CDR1 is SGDLS and CDR2 is YYNGEE. The data were produced by immunoSEQ multiplex PCR, yet TCRdb's version contains in-frame clones alone and is incomplete. The table lists some 110,000 clones, roughly 85% of them singletons. The rearrangement joins TRBV9 to TRBJ1-6; D remains unclear. The sample consisted of peripheral blood. This clonotype originated in a woman aged 80 or older with COVID-19, enrolled during active disease. The CDR3 region is CASSVEGGFSSPLHF. For the CDR3, the DNA is TGTGCCAGCAGCGTAGAGGGAGGGTTCAGTTCACCCCTCCACTTT.